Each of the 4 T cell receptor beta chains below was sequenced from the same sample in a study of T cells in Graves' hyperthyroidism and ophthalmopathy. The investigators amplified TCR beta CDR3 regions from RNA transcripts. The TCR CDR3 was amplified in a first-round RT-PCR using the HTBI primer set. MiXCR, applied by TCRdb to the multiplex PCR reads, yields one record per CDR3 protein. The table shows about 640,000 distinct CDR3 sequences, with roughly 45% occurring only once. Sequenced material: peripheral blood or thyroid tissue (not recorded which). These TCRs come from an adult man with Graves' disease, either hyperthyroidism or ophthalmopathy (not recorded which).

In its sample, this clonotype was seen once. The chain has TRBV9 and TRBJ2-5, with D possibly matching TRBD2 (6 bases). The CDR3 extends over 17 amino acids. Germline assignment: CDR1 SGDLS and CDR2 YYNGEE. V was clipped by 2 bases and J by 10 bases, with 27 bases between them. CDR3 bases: TGTGCCAGCAGCGTGGAGGGATTCATATCCTCTGGAGTGAGCCAGTACTTC. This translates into CASSVEGFISSGVSQYF.

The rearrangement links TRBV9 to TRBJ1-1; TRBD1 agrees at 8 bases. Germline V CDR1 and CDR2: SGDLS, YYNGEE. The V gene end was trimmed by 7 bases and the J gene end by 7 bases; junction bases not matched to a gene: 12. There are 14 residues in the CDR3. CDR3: CASSPSGQVFEAFF. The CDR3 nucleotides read TGTGCCAGCTCACCATCGGGACAGGTGTTTGAAGCTTTCTTT.

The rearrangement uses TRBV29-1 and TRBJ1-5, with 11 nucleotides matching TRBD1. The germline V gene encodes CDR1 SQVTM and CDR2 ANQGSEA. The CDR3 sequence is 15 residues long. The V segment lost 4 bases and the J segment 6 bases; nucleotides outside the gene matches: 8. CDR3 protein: CSVALGTGGAQPQHF. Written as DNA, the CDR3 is TGCAGCGTTGCTCTGGGGACAGGGGGGGCTCAGCCCCAGCATTTT.

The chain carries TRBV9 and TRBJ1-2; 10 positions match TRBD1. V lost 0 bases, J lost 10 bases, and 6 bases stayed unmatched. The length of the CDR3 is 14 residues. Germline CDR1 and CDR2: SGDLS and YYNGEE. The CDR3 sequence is CASSVEGQGYFYTF. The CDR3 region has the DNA TGTGCCAGCAGCGTAGAGGGACAGGGGTATTTCTACACCTTC.